Listed here are 20 T cell receptor beta chains from one sample, sequenced in a study of blood T cell repertoires in COVID-19. The method was immunoSEQ multiplex PCR; TCRdb's version includes in-frame clones alone and lacks a portion of them. The table records 150,000 to 200,000 clones, roughly 80% of them present only once. Sequenced: PBMCs or T cells enriched from blood (not recorded which). The origin of the receptors is a man aged 45 to 65 who had recovered from COVID-19.

CDR3 loop: CASSGEAGVVHEQYF. CDR3 DNA: TGTGCCAGCAGTGGAGAGGCGGGAGTGGTCCACGAGCAGTACTTC. The J gene is TRBJ2-7, the V gene TRBV2; 7 nucleotides line up with TRBD2. The CDR3 runs to 15 residues. V dropped 4 bases and J dropped 5; count of bases not matched to a gene: 11. Germline CDR1 reads SNHLY; CDR2 reads FYNNEI.

The chain carries TRBV20-1 and TRBJ2-7; D is unresolved. Germline lookup yields CDR1 DFQATT and CDR2 SNEGSKA (reference sequence). CDR3 length: 10 residues. The V end lost 5 bases, the J end lost 3 bases, and 5 bases lay between the germline ends. The CDR3 sequence is CSALHYEQYF. Written as DNA, the CDR3 is TGCAGTGCTTTACACTACGAGCAGTACTTC.

V gene TRBV6-1 combines with J gene TRBJ2-5, with D perhaps matching TRBD1 (6 bases). V lost 0 bases and J lost 5, with 16 bases in between. CDR1 MNHNS and CDR2 SASEGT come from the germline V gene. The CDR3 covers 16 residues. CDR3 in DNA: TGTGCCAGCAGTGAAGCGCTACAGGGATGGGGCGAGACCCAGTACTTC. Translating gives CASSEALQGWGETQYF.

This sequence joins TRBV13 and TRBJ1-2, with 7 nucleotides matching TRBD1. Germline V lookup: CDR1 PRHDT, CDR2 FYEKMQ (reference sequence). CDR3 length equals 15 residues. The trim removed 0 bases at V and 4 bases at J, leaving 5 bases unmatched. CDR3 loop: CASSLGQAGGYGYTF. The CDR3 DNA sequence: TGTGCCAGCAGCTTAGGCCAGGCAGGGGGCTATGGCTACACCTTC.

The J gene is TRBJ2-1, the V gene TRBV6-5; possibly TRBD1 for D (6 bases). CDR3 length equals 13 residues. Germline assignment: CDR1 MNHEY and CDR2 SVGAGI. V gave up 8 bases and J gave up 2 bases, with 10 bases separating them. The CDR3 here is CASGTPTYNEQFF. CDR3 coding DNA: TGTGCCAGCGGGACACCCACCTACAATGAGCAGTTCTTC.

The V gene is TRBV5-1, the J gene TRBJ2-2; 9 bases line up with TRBD2. This CDR3 region has 13 residues. The germline CDR1 and CDR2 sequences are SGHRS and YFSETQ. V lost 6 bases and J lost 8; bases outside the gene matches: 5. The CDR3 region is CASMVAGEGELFF. The CDR3 DNA sequence: TGCGCCAGCATGGTAGCGGGAGAAGGGGAGCTGTTTTTT.

The gene calls are TRBV4-2 and TRBJ2-3, with TRBD2 identical over 9 bases. Germline lookup yields CDR1 LGHNA and CDR2 YNFKEQ. The CDR3 has 16 residues. V lost 0 bases to trimming and J lost 4 bases; unmatched junction nucleotides: 5. For the CDR3, the DNA is TGTGCCAGCAGCCAAGAAGCAGCGGGGGGACCAGATACGCAGTATTTT. Amino acids: CASSQEAAGGPDTQYF.

The V gene is TRBV30, the J gene TRBJ1-6; TRBD1 might be the D (5 bases). Germline lookup yields CDR1 GTSNPN and CDR2 SVGIG (reference sequence). The V and J ends lost 1 base and 8 bases respectively, with 12 bases between them. The CDR3 contains 14 residues. The CDR3 coding sequence is TGTGCCTGGAGTGCTACAGGAACCTATTCACCCCTCCACTTT. This translates into CAWSATGTYSPLHF. The full variable domain, completed using reference TRBV30 and TRBJ1-6, is SQTIHQWPATLVQPVGSPLSLECTVEGTSNPNLYWYRQAAGRGLQLLFYSVGIGQISSEVPQNLSASRPQDRQFILSSKKLLLSDSGFYLCAWSATGTYSPLHFGNGTRLTVT.

The J gene is TRBJ1-2, the V gene TRBV7-3, with 8 bases that match TRBD1. V gave up 5 bases and J gave up 0 bases; unmatched junction bases: 5. This CDR3 contains 15 residues. CDR1 is SGHTA and CDR2 is FQGTGA in the germline V gene. The CDR3 DNA is TGTGCCAGCAGCCTGACAGGGGATTCTAACTATGGCTACACCTTC. Encoded protein: CASSLTGDSNYGYTF.

The chain combines TRBV2 with TRBJ1-1, with a weak D call TRBD1 (5 bases). V was shortened by 6 bases and J by 6 bases, with 14 bases between the two germline ends. CDR3 length equals 13 residues. Germline V lookup: CDR1 SNHLY, CDR2 FYNNEI. Here the CDR3 DNA reads TGTGCCAGCAGAGGGGCAGCGAAGTCTGAAGCTTTCTTT. It translates to CASRGAAKSEAFF. The full variable domain, completed using reference TRBV2 and TRBJ1-1, is EPEVTQTPSHQVTQMGQEVILRCVPISNHLYFYWYRQILGQKVEFLVSFYNNEISEKSEIFDDQFSVERPDGSNFTLKIRSTKLEDSAMYFCASRGAAKSEAFFGQGTRLTVV.

V is TRBV28 and J is TRBJ1-2; 9 bases align to TRBD1. Germline V CDR1 and CDR2: MDHEN, SYDVKM. V lost 7 bases, J lost 7 bases, and 7 bases stayed unmatched. CDR3 length: 13 residues. CDR3 bases: TGTGCCAGCACCTCCGGGACAGGGTTTGGCTACACCTTC. This gives the protein CASTSGTGFGYTF.

The gene calls are TRBV18 and TRBJ1-2, with 8 bases fitting TRBD1. The CDR3 spans 15 residues. V lost 1 base and J lost 8; bases outside the gene matches: 9. Germline V CDR1 and CDR2: KGHSH, LQKENI. For the CDR3, the DNA is TGTGCCAGCTCACCACAACTCCGGACAGGGAGGGGCTACACCTTC. Its protein is CASSPQLRTGRGYTF.

This chain connects TRBV28 to TRBJ2-4, with 13 bases matching TRBD2. CDR3 size: 19 residues. Germline trimming cut 1 base from V and 2 bases from J; bases unmatched to any gene: 8. Germline values: CDR1 MDHEN, CDR2 SYDVKM. This CDR3 is CASSLFWTSGSRTKNIQYF. CDR3 nucleotide sequence: TGTGCCAGCAGTTTATTTTGGACTAGCGGGAGTAGAACCAAAAACATTCAGTACTTC.

This sequence joins TRBV7-9 and TRBJ1-1, with 8 bases identical to TRBD1. The CDR3 loop spans 12 amino acids. Germline V gives CDR1 SEHNR, CDR2 FQNEAQ (reference sequence). J gave up 9 bases and V 5 bases, and 5 bases lay outside the gene matches. CDR3 nucleotides: TGTGCCAGCAGCCCAGACAGGGGCAAAGCTTTCTTT. This codes for CASSPDRGKAFF. The complete variable domain, with remaining parts taken from reference TRBV7-9 and TRBJ1-1, reads DTGVSQNPRHKITKRGQNVTFRCDPISEHNRLYWYRQTLGQGPEFLTYFQNEAQLEKSRLLSDRFSAERPKGSFSTLEIQRTEQGDSAMYLCASSPDRGKAFFGQGTRLTVV.

The chain couples TRBV14 to TRBJ1-1; D remains unclear. Germline CDR1 SGHDN, CDR2 FVKESK. Trimming removed 0 bases at V and 13 bases at J, with 12 bases between. This CDR3 is 12 amino acids long. As DNA, the CDR3 is TGTGCCAGCAGCCAAGATGGCCCTGGTGTTTTCTTT. Translating gives CASSQDGPGVFF.

V usage is TRBV3-1 (or the pseudogene TRBV3-2) and J usage is TRBJ1-1, with 8 bases matching TRBD1. The V gene's germline CDR1 is LGHDT and CDR2 YNNKEL (reference sequence). The CDR3 runs to 13 residues. V lost 3 bases to trimming and J lost 6 bases; unmatched junction nucleotides: 3. CDR3: CASSQRQGSEAFF. The CDR3 nucleotides read TGTGCCAGCAGCCAGAGACAGGGGTCTGAAGCTTTCTTT.

The J gene is TRBJ1-1, the V gene TRBV28, with TRBD1 matching over 11 bases. The CDR3 totals 15 residues. J lost 1 base, V lost 4 bases, and 2 bases had no gene match. Germline V lookup: CDR1 MDHEN, CDR2 SYDVKM. CDR3 nucleotide sequence: TGTGCCAGCAGTTGGACAGGGGGCGGGAACACTGAAGCTTTCTTT. It encodes CASSWTGGGNTEAFF. Full variable domain (outside the CDR3, taken from reference TRBV28 and TRBJ1-1): DVKVTQSSRYLVKRTGEKVFLECVQDMDHENMFWYRQDPGLGLRLIYFSYDVKMKEKGDIPEGYSVSREKKERFSLILESASTNQTSMYLCASSWTGGGNTEAFFGQGTRLTVV.

The J gene is TRBJ2-1, the V gene TRBV24-1; 15 bases line up with TRBD2. The CDR3 contains 16 residues. Germline values: CDR1 KGHDR, CDR2 SFDVKD. V dropped 10 bases and J dropped 1; count of bases not matched to a gene: 4. CDR3 in DNA: TGTGCCACAGGACTAGCGGGGGGGCGGTCCTACAATGAGCAGTTCTTC. It translates to CATGLAGGRSYNEQFF.

This chain uses TRBV5-1 with TRBJ1-1, with a weak D call TRBD1 (6 bases). The V gene's germline CDR1 is SGHRS and CDR2 YFSETQ. There are 14 residues in the CDR3. The V and J ends lost 4 bases and 6 bases respectively, with 16 bases between them. CDR3 nucleotide sequence: TGCGCCAGCAGCCAACGAACAGGGTTGCCTGAAGCTTTCTTT. Its translation: CASSQRTGLPEAFF.

The genes are TRBV5-1 and TRBJ1-1, with a weak D call TRBD1 (6 bases). The CDR3 extends over 17 amino acids. V lost 0 bases and J 0 bases, leaving 15 bases between the germline ends. Looked up from germline, CDR1 is SGHRS and CDR2 is YFSETQ. CDR3: CASSLGPTGLVNTEAFF. The CDR3 DNA sequence: TGCGCCAGCAGCTTGGGACCAACAGGGCTCGTGAACACTGAAGCTTTCTTT.